The 5 T cell receptor beta chains in this list originate from one sample, sequenced in a study of blood T cell repertoires in COVID-19. Data came from immunoSEQ multiplex PCR; TCRdb stores just in-frame clones and leaves some out. The sample lists 25,000 to 40,000 clones, roughly 89% occurring once. The specimen sequenced was peripheral blood. These receptors all stem from a man in his 70s with active COVID-19.

This chain connects TRBV3-1 (or the pseudogene TRBV3-2) to TRBJ1-1, with 7 bases matching TRBD1. CDR3 size: 14 residues. Germline V gives CDR1 LGHDT, CDR2 YNNKEL (reference sequence). The ends lost 2 bases at V and 6 bases at J; junction bases unmatched: 6. CDR3 loop: CASSQRADRAEAFF. In DNA form, the CDR3 reads TGTGCCAGCAGCCAACGGGCCGACAGGGCTGAAGCTTTCTTT.

This clone appeared a single time. This rearrangement joins TRBV20-1 to TRBJ1-2; D may be TRBD1 (5 bases). There are 14 residues in the CDR3. V lost 3 bases and J lost 4, with 15 bases in between. Per the germline V gene, CDR1 is DFQATT and CDR2 is SNEGSKA (reference sequence). CDR3 DNA: TGCAGTGCTAGTACCTCCGGGACTGCCTATGGCTACACCTTC. Encoded protein: CSASTSGTAYGYTF.

The chain employs TRBV5-1 and TRBJ1-3; no reliable D call. The germline V and J ends were trimmed by 3 bases and 4 bases, with 8 bases remaining between them. From germline, CDR1 is SGHRS and CDR2 YFSETQ. This CDR3 region has 13 residues. The CDR3 region is CASSSTQGNTIYF. The CDR3 DNA is TGCGCCAGCAGCTCAACACAGGGAAACACCATATATTTT.

This clone occurred a few times. The rearrangement links TRBV2 to TRBJ1-2, with 8 bases lining up with TRBD1. J lost 4 bases, V lost 7 bases, and 17 bases had no gene match. The length of the CDR3 is 17 residues. Germline-derived CDR1 and CDR2 are SNHLY and FYNNEI. CDR3 sequence reads: CASNYKADGQGGYGYTF. CDR3 bases: TGTGCCAGCAACTATAAAGCCGACGGACAGGGCGGCTATGGCTACACCTTC.

This clone has only one observation. The V call is TRBV12-3 or TRBV12-4, the J call TRBJ2-3; D unclear. The CDR3 runs 12 residues. Between the trimmed V and J ends, which lost 6 bases and 5 bases, there was a span of 9 bases. CDR3 sequence reads: CASSLRQDTQYF. The DNA for the CDR3 is TGTGCCAGCAGCCTCAGACAAGATACGCAGTATTTT.